This T cell receptor (beta chain) was recovered during a study of T cell responses to AZD1222 COVID-19 vaccine. TCRdb keeps only in-frame clones here, not all; method: immunoSEQ multiplex PCR. The sample yields roughly 140,000 clones, approximately 88% seen once. Germline loops: CDR1 KGHSH, CDR2 LQKENI. This CDR3 region has 14 residues. Trimming removed 3 bases at V and 7 bases at J, with 13 bases between. The sequencing here drew on peripheral blood, taken on day 0 of MenACWY control vaccination. This chain uses TRBV18 with TRBJ1-5, with D possibly TRBD1 on 6 matching bases. The receptor was derived from an adult in good health. CDR3 protein: CASSPTEGDQPQHF. In DNA form, the CDR3 reads TGTGCCAGCTCACCGACCGAGGGGGACCAGCCCCAGCATTTT.